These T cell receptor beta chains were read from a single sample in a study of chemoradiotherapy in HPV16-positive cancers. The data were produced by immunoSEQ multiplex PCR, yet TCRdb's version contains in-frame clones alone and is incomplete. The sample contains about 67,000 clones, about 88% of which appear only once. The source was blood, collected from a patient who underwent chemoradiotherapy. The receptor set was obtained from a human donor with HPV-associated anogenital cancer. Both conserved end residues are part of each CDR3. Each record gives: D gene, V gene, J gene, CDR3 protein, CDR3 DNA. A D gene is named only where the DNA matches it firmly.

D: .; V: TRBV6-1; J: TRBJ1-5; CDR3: CASSIGTHGQPQHF; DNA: TGTGCCAGCAGCATTGGGACACATGGTCAGCCCCAGCATTTT
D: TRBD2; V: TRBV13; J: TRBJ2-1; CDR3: CASSLGSLAGEEQFF; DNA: TGTGCCAGCAGCTTAGGCTCCCTAGCGGGAGAAGAGCAGTTCTTC
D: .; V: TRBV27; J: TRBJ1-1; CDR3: CASSQLPSSEAFF; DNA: TGTGCCAGCAGCCAACTACCCAGTTCTGAAGCTTTCTTT
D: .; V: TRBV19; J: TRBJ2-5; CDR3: CASSIGRKETQYF; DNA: TGTGCCAGTAGTATAGGCAGAAAAGAGACCCAGTACTTC
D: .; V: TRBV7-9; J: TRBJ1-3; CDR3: CASNPTNGQNSGNTIYF; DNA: TGTGCCAGCAACCCTACGAACGGACAGAACTCTGGAAACACCATATATTTT
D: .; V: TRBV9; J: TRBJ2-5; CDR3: CASSVESSHRRETQYF; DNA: TGTGCCAGCAGCGTAGAATCGTCCCACCGACGGGAGACCCAGTACTTC
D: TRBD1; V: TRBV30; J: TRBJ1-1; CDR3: CARTGKTINTEAFF; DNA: TGTGCCCGGACAGGGAAAACAATTAACACTGAAGCTTTCTTT
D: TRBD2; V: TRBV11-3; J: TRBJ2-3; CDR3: CASSLRLAGSTDTQYF; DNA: TGTGCCAGCAGCCTCCGGCTAGCGGGCAGCACAGATACGCAGTATTTT
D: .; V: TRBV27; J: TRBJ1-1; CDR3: CASSLSADWTEAFF; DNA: TGTGCCAGCAGTTTATCGGCAGATTGGACTGAAGCTTTCTTT
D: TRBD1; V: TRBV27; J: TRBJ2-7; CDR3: CASRQGANPYEQYF; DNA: TGTGCCAGCAGACAGGGGGCGAACCCTTACGAGCAGTACTTC
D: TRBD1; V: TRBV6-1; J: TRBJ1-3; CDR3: CASSERRTGGAGSGNTIYF; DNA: TGTGCCAGCAGTGAAAGGCGGACAGGAGGTGCCGGGTCTGGAAACACCATATATTTT